This TCR beta chain was captured in a study of blood T cell repertoires in COVID-19. About the study: The United States, Italy and Spain were the sources of the acute and convalescent COVID-19 samples.

During active infection, Seattle patients enrolled and were then monitored through disease. V lost 6 bases and J lost 8, with 22 bases in between. Germline loops: CDR1 MNHEY, CDR2 SMNVEV (reference sequence). This CDR3 contains 15 residues. Clones were read by immunoSEQ multiplex PCR, and TCRdb kept only the in-frame ones, dropping some. The sample includes over 95,000 clones, more than 80% seen only once; the top ten take roughly 5%. Sequencing used peripheral blood. This chain uses TRBV27 with TRBJ1-2; D is unresolved. This sequence originates from a woman aged 55 to 70 with COVID-19, enrolled during active disease. The CDR3 is CASSPVHRLLQGYTF. The CDR3 DNA sequence: TGTGCCAGCAGCCCAGTGCACCGCCTTTTGCAGGGCTACACCTTC.